One sample yielded the 2 T cell receptor beta chains listed below, sequenced in a study of cytomegalovirus exposure and HLA in healthy donors. The PCR made use of 60 Vbeta and 13 Jbeta primers. Sequenced by immunoSEQ multiplex PCR; TCRdb stores in-frame clones only, minus some. The table includes 150,000 or so clones, roughly 80% detected once. Sequencing was performed on PBMCs. These receptors were taken from a man aged 40-49 years in good health and CMV-seropositive.

The gene calls are TRBV28 and TRBJ2-7, with D possibly matching TRBD1 (5 bases). Germline-derived CDR1 and CDR2 are MDHEN and SYDVKM. The CDR3 runs to 13 residues. Trimming shortened V by 4 bases and J by 3 bases, and 10 bases separated the two germline ends. As DNA, the CDR3 is TGTGCCAGCAGTTCAGGGTTGTACTACGAGCAGTACTTC. Translated: CASSSGLYYEQYF.

This chain connects TRBV7-8 to TRBJ1-1; possible D gene TRBD1, 5 bases. V shed 10 bases and J shed 9 bases, with 18 bases lying between them. Germline V CDR1 and CDR2: SGHVS, FQNEAQ. CDR3 length: 12 amino acids. In DNA form, the CDR3 reads TGTGCCACCCAGCTTCGGGACTCCCAAGCTTTCTTT. Translating gives CATQLRDSQAFF.